These 24 T cell receptor beta chains were sequenced from one sample in a study of breast tumors, draining lymph nodes, adjacent tissues. TCRdb reprocessed the multiplex PCR reads with MiXCR, giving one entry per CDR3 protein. The sample comprises roughly 220,000 distinct CDR3 sequences, roughly a third of which are singletons, and 3% to 4% rests with the top ten. Axillary draining lymph nodes of breast cancer patients supplied the node samples. Sequencing was carried out using axillary lymph node tissue. The receptors come from a female donor with breast cancer. Some clones in this sample may be carry-over from other donors' samples.

As for this clonotype: It may be a read error: a sequence one base away is much more abundant. The chain carries TRBV11-3 and TRBJ2-3; possible D gene TRBD2, 7 bases. V was cut by 5 bases and J by 4 bases, with 13 bases left in between. This CDR3 spans 14 amino acids. Germline V lookup: CDR1 SGHNT, CDR2 YENEEA. CDR3 bases: TGTGCCAGCAGCCTAAGAGGGGGGGCAGATACGCAGTATTTT. It is translated as CASSLRGGADTQYF.

This clonotype was recorded a few times. This chain joins TRBV7-3 and TRBJ2-1; no reliable D call. The CDR3 length is 13 residues. Trimming removed 5 bases from V and 5 bases from J, with 10 bases in between. Germline V gives CDR1 SGHTA, CDR2 FQGTGA. The CDR3 reads CASSPPGDNEQFF. CDR3 nucleotides: TGTGCCAGCAGCCCACCAGGAGACAATGAGCAGTTCTTC.

This CDR3 reads CSLGQGGEKLFF. CDR3 in DNA: TGCAGCTTAGGCCAGGGCGGTGAAAAACTGTTTTTT. The J gene is TRBJ1-4, the V gene TRBV29-1, with D perhaps TRBD1 (5 bases). Between the trimmed V and J ends, which lost 8 bases and 7 bases, there was a span of 14 bases. The germline V gene has CDR1 SQVTM and CDR2 ANQGSEA. The CDR3 totals 12 residues.

This clonotype was counted ten times or more. The chain has TRBV10-3 and TRBJ1-2; D not certain. Germline-derived CDR1 and CDR2 are ENHRY and SYGVKD. This CDR3 contains 13 residues. The V gene lost 4 bases and the J gene lost 7 bases, with 13 bases spanning the gap. The DNA of the CDR3 is TGTGCCATCAGTGTGGAGGGAGGTTTTGGCTACACCTTC. This gives the protein CAISVEGGFGYTF.

This sequence joins TRBV28 and TRBJ1-6, with D hard to call. The ends were cut back, 4 bases at V and 9 bases at J, with 16 bases in the middle. Germline V gives CDR1 MDHEN, CDR2 SYDVKM. CDR3 size: 15 residues. CDR3 sequence (DNA): TGTGCCAGCAGTTCCAATCGACAAGCGGGTTCACCCCTCCACTTT. This translates into CASSSNRQAGSPLHF.

This clonotype was counted ten times or more. V is TRBV6-5 and J is TRBJ1-5; TRBD1 might be the D (6 bases). CDR3 length: 16 amino acids. Per the germline V gene, CDR1 is MNHEY and CDR2 is SVGAGI. Trimming took 5 bases from V and 2 from J, leaving 16 bases between them. The CDR3 DNA follows: TGTGCCAGCAGTAAACGGGACATCGGTGGCAATCAGCCCCAGCATTTT. Translated, it gives CASSKRDIGGNQPQHF.

V usage is TRBV11-3 and J usage is TRBJ2-1; 13 nucleotides line up with TRBD2. Trimming removed 5 bases from V and 0 bases from J; junction bases left unmatched: 10. Germline loops: CDR1 SGHNT, CDR2 YENEEA. CDR3 size: 19 residues. This CDR3 reads CASSGTSGAPTSSYNEQFF. The CDR3 DNA sequence: TGTGCCAGCAGCGGGACTAGCGGGGCGCCCACTTCCTCCTACAATGAGCAGTTCTTC.

This clonotype was seen repeatedly, ten times or more. V is TRBV20-1 and J is TRBJ2-7; a weak D match, TRBD2 (6 bases). Germline V CDR1 and CDR2: DFQATT, SNEGSKA (reference sequence). V was clipped by 0 bases and J by 6 bases, with 21 bases between them. CDR3 length: 16 amino acids. The DNA of the CDR3 is TGCAGTGCTAGAGATCCCTGGGGGAATCCCGGGGGCGAGCAGTACTTC. It is translated as CSARDPWGNPGGEQYF.

This clonotype has only a few counts. A much larger clone sits a single nucleotide away, making a read error possible. The genes are TRBV6-6 and TRBJ1-6, with D perhaps TRBD1 (5 bases). The germline V gene has CDR1 MNHNY and CDR2 SVGAGI (reference sequence). V dropped 5 bases and J dropped 9 bases, with 17 bases sitting between them. This CDR3 comprises 15 residues. In DNA form, the CDR3 reads TGTGCCAGCAGTCACAGGAAGGACCGACGTTCACCCCTCCACTTT. Translation gives CASSHRKDRRSPLHF.

This clonotype appeared many times. The V call is TRBV11-3, the J call TRBJ2-3; D possibly matches TRBD1 or TRBD2 (5 bases each). The CDR3 has 14 residues. Trimming took 6 bases from V and 6 from J, leaving 16 bases between them. CDR1 and CDR2 (germline): SGHNT, YENEEA. CDR3 nucleotide sequence: TGTGCCAGCAGTAGATGGGGGAGAGGGGATACGCAGTATTTT. Encoded protein: CASSRWGRGDTQYF.

This clonotype was counted many times. V gene TRBV7-8 combines with J gene TRBJ2-3; maybe TRBD2 (5 bases). CDR1 and CDR2 from the germline V gene are SGHVS and FQNEAQ. CDR3 size: 15 residues. Trimming took 4 bases from V and 0 from J, leaving 11 bases between them. Written as DNA, the CDR3 is TGTGCCAGCAGCTCCACTAGTAGTAGCACAGATACGCAGTATTTT. This sequence encodes CASSSTSSSTDTQYF.

This clonotype was seen at least ten times. The chain couples TRBV12-5 to TRBJ1-2; 7 positions match TRBD1. This CDR3 spans 17 amino acids. Germline V gene sequence: CDR1 LGHNT, CDR2 FRNRAP. The J segment lost 5 bases and the V segment lost 0 bases, leaving 12 bases of the junction unmatched. CDR3 protein: CASGLVRLGYRGYGYTF. CDR3 coding DNA: TGTGCTAGTGGTTTGGTCCGACTGGGTTACAGGGGATATGGCTACACCTTC.

This clonotype was seen at least ten times. The V call is TRBV20-1, the J call TRBJ2-2; unclear D gene. The CDR3 is 13 residues long. V lost 0 bases to trimming and J lost 5 bases, with 7 bases between them. Germline V lookup: CDR1 DFQATT, CDR2 SNEGSKA (reference sequence). The CDR3 DNA is TGCAGTGCTAGAGATCTAGAAACCGGGGAGCTGTTTTTT. It is translated as CSARDLETGELFF.

CDR3 DNA: TGCGCCAGCAGTGAGGCACTAATTAGCGGGCATGGCACAGATACGCAGTATTTT. Residues: CASSEALISGHGTDTQYF. The rearrangement joins TRBV10-1 to TRBJ2-3; 7 nucleotides agree with TRBD2. V lost 2 bases and J lost 1; bases outside the gene matches: 12. This CDR3 is 18 amino acids long. Germline CDR1 is WNHNN and CDR2 is SYGVQD (reference sequence).

This clonotype was picked up a small number of times. This chain uses TRBV7-9 with TRBJ2-2, with D perhaps TRBD1 or TRBD2 (6 bases each). V lost 6 bases and J lost 3, with 14 bases in between. Germline CDR1 reads SEHNR; CDR2 reads FQNEAQ (reference sequence). The CDR3 totals 15 residues. The CDR3 DNA is TGTGCCAGCAGAATAGTCCGGGGGCACACCGGGGAGCTGTTTTTT. It is translated as CASRIVRGHTGELFF.

In this sample, this clonotype turned up many times. The chain combines TRBV5-1 with TRBJ2-1; 8 bases are a match to TRBD2. The CDR3 is 14 residues long. V shed 4 bases and J 8 bases; nucleotides not matched to a gene: 8. Germline assignment: CDR1 SGHRS and CDR2 YFSETQ. The CDR3 nucleotides are TGCGCCAGCAGCATGGGACTAGTGGTCCATGAGCAGTTCTTC. This encodes CASSMGLVVHEQFF.

This clonotype was counted only a few times. This rearrangement joins TRBV6-1 to TRBJ2-2, with D unclear. Germline CDR1 MNHNS, CDR2 SASEGT. Trimming left V 5 bases short and J 10 bases short, with 8 bases between. CDR3 length: 11 residues. The CDR3 spells CASSPLVELFF. CDR3 sequence (DNA): TGTGCCAGCAGTCCCCTAGTGGAGCTGTTTTTT.

Details on this clonotype: This could be a read error, since a much larger clone is one nucleotide away. CDR3 nucleotides: TGTGCCAGCAGTCGGCGGAACTATGGCTACACCTTC. It translates to CASSRRNYGYTF. This chain connects TRBV6-2 or TRBV6-3 to TRBJ1-2; D unclear. The CDR3 is 12 amino acids. Germline V gene data show CDR1 as MNHEY and CDR2 as SVGEGT. Trimming took 5 bases from V and 2 from J, leaving 6 bases between them.

V usage is TRBV6-5 and J usage is TRBJ2-1; TRBD2 aligns across 14 bases. Trimming took 0 bases from V and 8 from J; bases not matched to a gene: 6. This CDR3 has 17 amino acids. Germline assignment: CDR1 MNHEY and CDR2 SVGAGI. Here the CDR3 DNA reads TGTGCCAGCAGTTACTCCTCCCGACTAGCGGGAGGGCATGAGCAGTTCTTC. This translates into CASSYSSRLAGGHEQFF.

Regarding this clonotype: A much larger clone sits a single nucleotide away, making a read error possible. The rearrangement links TRBV11-2 to TRBJ1-2, with a possible D match to TRBD1 (5 bases). The CDR3 is 14 amino acids. Between the trimmed V and J ends, which lost 0 bases and 4 bases, there was a span of 9 bases. CDR1 SGHAT and CDR2 FQNNGV come from the germline V gene. CDR3 sequence reads: CASSLETGTYGYTF. Written as DNA, the CDR3 is TGTGCCAGCAGCTTAGAAACGGGGACCTATGGCTACACCTTC.

This clonotype appeared many times. The J gene is TRBJ2-1, the V gene TRBV4-3, with 11 positions matching TRBD2. This CDR3 is built from 16 residues. The germline gives CDR1 LGHNA, CDR2 YSLEER. Trimming removed 2 bases from V and 7 bases from J; junction bases left unmatched: 7. CDR3 DNA: TGCGCCAGCAGCCAATCAGTAGCGGGGGGGCAGAATGAGCAGTTCTTC. It translates to CASSQSVAGGQNEQFF.

The genes are TRBV6-1 and TRBJ2-5; 7 positions match TRBD1. The CDR3 totals 14 residues. Per germline, CDR1 MNHNS and CDR2 SASEGT. J lost 4 bases, V lost 6 bases, and 8 bases had no gene match. The CDR3 region is CASRKQGVGETQYF. The CDR3 DNA is TGTGCCAGCAGGAAGCAGGGGGTAGGAGAGACCCAGTACTTC.

This clonotype was detected many times. The chain uses TRBV20-1 and TRBJ2-3; D possibly corresponds to TRBD2 (6 bases). CDR1 DFQATT and CDR2 SNEGSKA come from the germline V gene (reference sequence). Trimming removed 3 bases at V and 2 bases at J, with 15 bases between. This CDR3 region has 15 residues. CDR3 in DNA: TGCAGTGCTAGCTCACGAAGGACTACCACAGATACGCAGTATTTT. It specifies CSASSRRTTTDTQYF.

The sample holds many counts of this clonotype. The genes are TRBV12-3 or TRBV12-4 and TRBJ2-3; D gene uncertain. Trimming shortened V by 6 bases and J by 3 bases, and 10 bases separated the two germline ends. The CDR3 covers 13 residues. CDR3 nucleotide sequence: TGTGCCAGCAGCCCCCACGGGACAGATACGCAGTATTTT. This translates into CASSPHGTDTQYF.